These T cell receptor beta chains were read from a single sample in a study of graft-versus-host responses after intestinal transplantation. What these receptors recognize is not known. Repertoires were generated with immunoSEQ multiplex PCR, while TCRdb's copy carries only in-frame clones and drops some. In the table there are some 130,000 clones, 80% to 95% of which are singletons. Sample: unstimulated CD4+ T cells sorted from spleen or lymph node cells, taken before intestinal transplant. Receptors originate from a human donor who received an intestinal transplant. The CDR3 runs from the conserved cysteine through the conserved F or W.

TRBV7-6,TRBJ2-2,14,CASSLVLAGGELFF
TRBV7-9,TRBJ2-1,18,CASSFTLSNRPPYNEQFF
TRBV6-5,TRBJ1-2,14,CASSYSWDRGGYTF
TRBV7-2,TRBJ2-3,14,CASSRTSGTNTQYF
TRBV25-1,TRBJ1-4,16,CASSERGRGGNEKLFF
TRBV19,TRBJ2-7,15,CASSPSDRTYYEQYF
TRBV30,TRBJ2-3,14,CAGTGRPSTDTQYF
TRBV6-5,TRBJ1-1,14,CASSENPVNTEAFF
TRBV9,TRBJ2-2,13,CASTRGGTGELFF
TRBV18,TRBJ1-4,13,CASSPQDREKLFF